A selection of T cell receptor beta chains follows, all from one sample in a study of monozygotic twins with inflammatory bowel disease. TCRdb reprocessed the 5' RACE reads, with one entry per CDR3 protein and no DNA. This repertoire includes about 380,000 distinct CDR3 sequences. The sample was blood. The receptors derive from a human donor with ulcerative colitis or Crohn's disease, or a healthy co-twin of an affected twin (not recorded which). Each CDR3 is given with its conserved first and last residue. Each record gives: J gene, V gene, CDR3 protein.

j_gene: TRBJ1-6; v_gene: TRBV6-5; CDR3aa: CASSYWNSPLHF
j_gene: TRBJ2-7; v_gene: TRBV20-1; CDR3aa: CSARLGGRGYEQYF
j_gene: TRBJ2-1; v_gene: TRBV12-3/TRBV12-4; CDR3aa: CASRGGPWQFF
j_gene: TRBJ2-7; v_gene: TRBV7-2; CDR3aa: CASSFYRESYEQYF
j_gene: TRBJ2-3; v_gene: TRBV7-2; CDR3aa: CASSLALAGVKTQYF
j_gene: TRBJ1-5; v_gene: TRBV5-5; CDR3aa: CASSLAPQANQPQHF
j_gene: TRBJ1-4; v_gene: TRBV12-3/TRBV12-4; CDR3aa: CASTPGDRDSEKLFF
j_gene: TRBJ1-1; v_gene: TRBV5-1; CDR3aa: CASSLAVGGLGVTEAFF
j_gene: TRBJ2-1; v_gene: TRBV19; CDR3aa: CASSLGRGVDEQFF
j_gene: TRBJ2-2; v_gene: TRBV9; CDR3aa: CASSVGGGGLGFGELFF
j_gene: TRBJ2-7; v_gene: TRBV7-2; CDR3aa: CASSPDIVTSYEQYF
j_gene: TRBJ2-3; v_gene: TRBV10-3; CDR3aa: CANSGGGLTDTQYF
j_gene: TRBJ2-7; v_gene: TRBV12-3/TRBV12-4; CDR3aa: CASSPGLPYEQYF
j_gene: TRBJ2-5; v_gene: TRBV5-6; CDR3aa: CASSFNRLQETQYF
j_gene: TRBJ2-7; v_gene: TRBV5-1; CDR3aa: CASSLENRDYEQYF
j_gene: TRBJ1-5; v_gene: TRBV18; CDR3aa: CASSQTGSGGNQPQHF
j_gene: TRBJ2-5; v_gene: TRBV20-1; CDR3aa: CSARALRGSQETQYF
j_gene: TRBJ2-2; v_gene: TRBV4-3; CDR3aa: CASSQGWAYTGELFF
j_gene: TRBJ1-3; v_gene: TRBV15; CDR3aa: CATSRDRHSGNTIYF
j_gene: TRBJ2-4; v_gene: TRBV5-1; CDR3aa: CASSLTGTLQYF
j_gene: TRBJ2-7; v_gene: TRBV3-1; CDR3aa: CASSLRSRGMYEQYF
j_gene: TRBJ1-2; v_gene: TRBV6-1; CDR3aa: CASSQGQLLYYGYTF
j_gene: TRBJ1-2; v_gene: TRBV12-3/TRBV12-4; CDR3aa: CASTSNPGRHRGYTF
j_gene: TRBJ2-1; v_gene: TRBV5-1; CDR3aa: CASSLETGGEYNEQFF
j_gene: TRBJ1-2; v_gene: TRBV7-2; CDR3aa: CASSEAGQGDTNYGYTF
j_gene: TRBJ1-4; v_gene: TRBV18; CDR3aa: CASWRDRATNEKLFF
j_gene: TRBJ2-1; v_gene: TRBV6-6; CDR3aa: CASSSLGGWNEQFF